Each of the 14 T cell receptor beta chains below was sequenced from the same sample in a study of T-cell memory formation after mild COVID-19. Each CDR3 protein gets one entry after TCRdb re-called the 5' RACE reads with MiXCR. The sample consists of 400,000 to 500,000 distinct CDR3 sequences, 15% to 20% of them appearing once. The sequenced sample was PBMCs or a T cell subset sorted from them (not recorded which). The receptors come from an adult woman who had mild COVID-19 (a few samples of this study predate the infection). Cell type and time point are not known.

The chain combines TRBV24-1 with TRBJ1-1, with D hard to call. The CDR3 spans 13 residues. Trimming removed 3 bases at V and 1 base at J, with 5 bases between. The germline V gene encodes CDR1 KGHDR and CDR2 SFDVKD. CDR3 in amino acids: CATSDRWNTEAFF. Here the CDR3 DNA reads TGTGCCACCAGTGATAGGTGGAACACTGAAGCTTTCTTT.

This clonotype was seen only a few times. The V gene is TRBV7-2, the J gene TRBJ2-7, with unresolved D. Trimming cost V 4 bases and J 0 bases, with 7 bases left between them. Per germline, CDR1 SGHTA and CDR2 FQGNSA. The CDR3 has 13 amino acids. This chain's CDR3 is CASSSQSSYEQYF. The CDR3 region has the DNA TGTGCCAGCAGCTCCCAAAGCTCCTACGAGCAGTACTTC. Looking up the rest from reference TRBV7-2 and TRBJ2-7 gives the full variable domain: GAGVSQSPSNKVTEKGKDVELRCDPISGHTALYWYRQSLGQGLEFLIYFQGNSAPDKSGLPSDRFSAERTGGSVSTLTIQRTQQEDSAVYLCASSSQSSYEQYFGPGTRLTVT.

The chain joins TRBV20-1 to TRBJ2-3, with D unresolved. There are 12 residues in the CDR3. V was clipped by 0 bases and J by 4 bases, with 5 bases between them. The germline V gene has CDR1 DFQATT and CDR2 SNEGSKA (reference sequence). The CDR3 nucleotides read TGCAGTGCTAGAGACGGTGCAGATACGCAGTATTTT. Amino acids: CSARDGADTQYF.

This chain joins TRBV6-2 or TRBV6-3 and TRBJ2-3; 9 nucleotides align to TRBD2. Per germline, CDR1 MNHEY and CDR2 SVGEGT. This CDR3 is 15 amino acids long. Trimming took 6 bases from V and 2 from J; bases not matched to a gene: 6. In DNA, the CDR3 is TGTGCCAGCAGCCACCAGCGGGGGGCCACAGATACGCAGTATTTT. Protein sequence: CASSHQRGATDTQYF.

V is TRBV7-2 and J is TRBJ2-3; 7 bases fit TRBD1. The V gene end was trimmed by 5 bases and the J gene end by 4 bases; junction bases not matched to a gene: 6. The V gene's germline CDR1 is SGHTA and CDR2 FQGNSA. This CDR3 is built from 14 residues. The CDR3 is CASSRDRQPDTQYF. The CDR3 DNA reads TGTGCCAGCAGCCGGGACAGACAGCCAGATACGCAGTATTTT.

This clonotype has a handful of counts. This chain links TRBV24-1 with TRBJ2-1; D perhaps matches TRBD1 (6 bases). Germline V gene data show CDR1 as KGHDR and CDR2 as SFDVKD. The V gene lost 1 base and the J gene lost 10 bases, with 16 bases spanning the gap. This CDR3 has 15 amino acids. CDR3 nucleotides: TGTGCCACCAGTGATTTTACCACAGGGTTGCACGAGCAGTTCTTC. Protein product: CATSDFTTGLHEQFF.

This rearrangement joins TRBV29-1 to TRBJ1-2, with D maybe TRBD1 (5 bases). This CDR3 region has 15 residues. CDR1 and CDR2 from the germline V gene are SQVTM and ANQGSEA. V was clipped by 2 bases and J by 4 bases, with 17 bases between them. CDR3 nucleotide sequence: TGCAGCGTTGAATGGGGGGGAAATTTAGGCTATGGCTACACCTTC. Translation gives CSVEWGGNLGYGYTF.

This clonotype has just a few counts. V gene TRBV12-3 or TRBV12-4 combines with J gene TRBJ1-5; D is undetermined. Trimming cost V 4 bases and J 4 bases, with 8 bases left between them. The CDR3 is 13 residues long. CDR3 amino acids: CASSSAVNQPQHF. CDR3 nucleotide sequence: TGTGCCAGCAGTTCCGCTGTGAATCAGCCCCAGCATTTT.

This clonotype was detected many times. The rearrangement links TRBV21-1 to TRBJ2-7; the DNA was not compared with TRBD2, the D call given in the table. TRBV21-1 is classified as a pseudogene. The CDR3 extends over 17 amino acids. In DNA form, the CDR3 reads TGTGCCAGCAGCAAAGAACAGGCGGGGGGGCCTTACGACGAGCAGTACTTC. Translated: CASSKEQAGGPYDEQYF.

This clonotype was recorded a few times. The chain employs TRBV19 and TRBJ2-2; D is unclear. CDR1 LNHDA and CDR2 SQIVND come from the germline V gene (reference sequence). The V end lost 5 bases, the J end lost 0 bases, and 19 bases lay between the germline ends. The CDR3 sequence is 18 residues long. The CDR3 loop reads CASSAYLGRYTNTGELFF. The CDR3 bases are TGTGCCAGTAGTGCTTACCTCGGACGGTATACGAACACCGGGGAGCTGTTTTTT.

CDR3 DNA: TGCGCCAGCAGCCAAGAGAGGGGTTTGAGAACAGATACGCAGTATTTT. It is translated as CASSQERGLRTDTQYF. The chain is built from TRBV4-1 and TRBJ2-3; D assignment may be TRBD1 or TRBD2 (5 bases each). The CDR3 covers 16 residues. Germline CDR1 and CDR2: MGHRA and YSYEKL. The V gene lost 0 bases and the J gene lost 3 bases, with 13 bases spanning the gap.

This clonotype appeared a few times. V gene TRBV7-6 combines with J gene TRBJ2-1; 14 bases agree with TRBD2. Germline trimming cut 4 bases from V and 12 bases from J; bases unmatched to any gene: 5. The CDR3 contains 14 residues. The V gene's germline CDR1 is SGHVS and CDR2 FNYEAQ. CDR3 loop: CASSSLGTSGGQFF. CDR3 coding DNA: TGTGCCAGCAGCTCCCTCGGGACTAGCGGGGGGCAGTTCTTC.

The chain couples TRBV11-2 to TRBJ1-1; no clear D gene. Trimming stripped 6 bases from V and 2 bases from J, with 19 bases between. Germline V CDR1 and CDR2: SGHAT, FQNNGV. The CDR3 has 16 residues. CDR3 DNA sequence: TGTGCCAGCAGGAAAACCCCGGCTGTGATTAACACTGAAGCTTTCTTT. Its translation is CASRKTPAVINTEAFF.

The V and J genes are TRBV7-9 and TRBJ2-7; 12 bases map to TRBD2. Trimming at V came to 1 base and at J to 4 bases, leaving 2 bases not matched to a gene. This CDR3 is built from 15 residues. Germline V gives CDR1 SEHNR, CDR2 FQNEAQ (reference sequence). As DNA, the CDR3 is TGTGCCAGCAGCTTAGGACTAGCGGGAGAGTACGAGCAGTACTTC. As protein: CASSLGLAGEYEQYF.